These T cell receptor beta chains were read from a single sample in a study of blood T cell repertoires in COVID-19. The table came from immunoSEQ multiplex PCR; TCRdb's copy has only in-frame clones and leaves some out. This table holds about 310,000 clones, around 89% found once. Sequencing input: peripheral blood. These receptors all stem from a middle-aged woman with COVID-19, enrolled during active disease. Both conserved end residues are part of each CDR3. Fields, in order: clone size, D gene, V gene, J gene, CDR3 protein, CDR3 DNA. D genes are given only for firm matches. Only part of the rows carry a size: once, few, many, or a class if the clone is expanded.

>.|TRBD1|TRBV27|TRBJ2-7
CASRGTGLTYEQYF
TGTGCCAGCAGAGGGACAGGGCTTACCTACGAGCAGTACTTC
>few|.|TRBV28|TRBJ1-1
CASSTLRSEAFF
TGTGCCAGCAGTACTTTGAGAAGCGAAGCTTTCTTT
>.|TRBD1|TRBV5-4|TRBJ2-7
CASSLGQGDYEQYF
TGTGCCAGCAGCTTGGGACAGGGAGACTACGAGCAGTACTTC
>once|TRBD2|TRBV7-3|TRBJ2-3
CASSSTGRAGGRGDTQYF
TGTGCCAGCAGCTCGACCGGTCGTGCGGGAGGTCGGGGAGATACGCAGTATTTT
>.|TRBD2|TRBV28|TRBJ2-1
CASSYNGASGSSISYNEQFF
TGTGCCAGCAGTTACAATGGAGCTAGCGGGAGTTCCATCTCCTACAATGAGCAGTTCTTC
>once|.|TRBV6-2/TRBV6-3|TRBJ1-2
CASSSARDGYTF
TGTGCCAGCAGTTCGGCCAGGGATGGCTACACCTTC
>.|.|TRBV6-6|TRBJ2-3
CASSSQGTDTQYF
TGTGCCAGCAGCTCGCAGGGGACAGATACGCAGTATTTT
>.|TRBD1|TRBV14|TRBJ1-2
CASSLRGTGAFGGYTF
TGTGCCAGCAGTCTCCGGGGGACAGGGGCCTTTGGTGGCTACACCTTC
>.|.|TRBV2|TRBJ1-3
CASMRVGQYPGNTIYF
TGTGCCAGCATGCGGGTGGGCCAATACCCAGGAAACACCATATATTTT
>.|TRBD1|TRBV9|TRBJ2-3
CASSVEEWDRGADTQYF
TGTGCCAGCAGCGTAGAGGAATGGGACAGGGGCGCAGATACGCAGTATTTT
>few|.|TRBV6-4|TRBJ2-1
CASSGTGHRQFF
TGTGCCAGCAGTGGAACAGGACATAGGCAGTTCTTC
>.|.|TRBV29-1|TRBJ2-5
CSVEKQGYGETQYF
TGCAGCGTCGAAAAACAGGGATACGGTGAGACCCAGTACTTC
>.|.|TRBV3-1/TRBV3-2|TRBJ2-3
CASSQELGGGAADTQYF
TGTGCCAGCAGCCAGGAACTAGGAGGGGGGGCGGCAGATACGCAGTATTTT
>.|.|TRBV7-2|TRBJ2-7
CASSLIAASYEQYF
TGTGCCAGCAGCCTTATAGCGGCCTCCTACGAGCAGTACTTC
>.|TRBD2|TRBV28|TRBJ2-5
CASSSTLSSGRKTQYF
TGTGCCAGCAGTTCAACTCTCTCCAGCGGGAGAAAGACCCAGTACTTC
>few|.|TRBV6-2/TRBV6-3|TRBJ1-2
CASSVPVLLYGYTF
TGTGCCAGCAGTGTACCCGTCCTCCTATATGGCTACACCTTC
>.|.|TRBV19|TRBJ1-4
CASSPEGFLPTNEKLFF
TGTGCCAGTAGTCCTGAGGGATTTTTACCAACTAATGAAAAACTGTTTTTT
>once|.|TRBV6-5|TRBJ1-2
CASRHTFGYTF
TGTGCCAGCAGACACACGTTTGGCTACACCTTC
>.|TRBD1|TRBV28|TRBJ1-5
CASSSPTGANQPQHF
TGTGCCAGCAGCTCCCCGACAGGGGCGAATCAGCCCCAGCATTTT
>.|.|TRBV6-5|TRBJ2-7
CASSYSRTYEQYF
TGTGCCAGCAGTTACTCGAGGACCTACGAGCAGTACTTC
>.|TRBD2|TRBV7-8|TRBJ2-2
CASSFSGGTAGELFF
TGTGCCAGCAGCTTTAGCGGGGGGACGGCCGGGGAGCTGTTTTTT
>.|.|TRBV27|TRBJ2-6
CAVRNRVPSGANVLTF
TGTGCCGTGCGAAACAGGGTGCCCTCTGGGGCCAACGTCCTGACTTTC
>.|.|TRBV7-2|TRBJ2-1
CASSFSQGGGNEQFF
TGTGCCAGCAGCTTCTCGCAGGGAGGGGGCAATGAGCAGTTCTTC
>.|.|TRBV7-6|TRBJ1-2
CASSSRPTGMFYGYTF
TGTGCCAGCAGCAGTAGGCCCACAGGGATGTTCTATGGCTACACCTTC
>.|TRBD1|TRBV27|TRBJ1-1
CASSRTGGNTEAFF
TGTGCCAGCAGTCGGACAGGGGGGAACACTGAAGCTTTCTTT
>.|TRBD2|TRBV20-1|TRBJ2-2
CSAGTRELFF
TGCAGTGCTGGGACTAGGGAGCTGTTTTTT
>.|.|TRBV19|TRBJ1-4
CASRREKLFF
TGTGCCAGTAGACGGGAAAAACTGTTTTTT
>.|.|TRBV11-3|TRBJ1-4
CASSLDPPLGSPNEKLFF
TGTGCCAGCAGCTTAGATCCCCCGTTGGGCAGCCCTAATGAAAAACTGTTTTTT
>.|.|TRBV28|TRBJ1-5
CASSRSNQPQHF
TGTGCCAGCAGCCGTAGCAATCAGCCCCAGCATTTT